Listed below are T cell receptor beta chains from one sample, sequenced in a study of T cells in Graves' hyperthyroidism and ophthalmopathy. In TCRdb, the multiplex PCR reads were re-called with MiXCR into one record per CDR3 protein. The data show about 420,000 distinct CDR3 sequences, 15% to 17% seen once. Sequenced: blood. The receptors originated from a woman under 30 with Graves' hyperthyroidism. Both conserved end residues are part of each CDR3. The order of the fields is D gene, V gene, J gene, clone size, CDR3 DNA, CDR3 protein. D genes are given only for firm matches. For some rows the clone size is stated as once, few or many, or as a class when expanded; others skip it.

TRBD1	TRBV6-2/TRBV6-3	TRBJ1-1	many	TGTGCCAGCAGCCACGGGAGGGACAGAAGCTGGGAGAACACTGAAGCTTTCTTT	CASSHGRDRSWENTEAFF
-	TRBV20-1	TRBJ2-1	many	TGCAGTGCTAACCGAGACAGCTACAATGAGCAGTTCTTC	CSANRDSYNEQFF
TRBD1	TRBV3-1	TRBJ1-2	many	TGTGCCAGCAGCCGGGGACAGGGTGGCTACACCTTC	CASSRGQGGYTF
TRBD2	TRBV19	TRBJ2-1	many	TGTGCCAGTAGTATCAGCGGGGGGGGCTCCAATGAGCAGTTCTTC	CASSISGGGSNEQFF
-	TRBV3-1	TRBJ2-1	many	TGTGCCAGCACTCGGGGGTCCTCCTACAATGAGCAGTTCTTC	CASTRGSSYNEQFF
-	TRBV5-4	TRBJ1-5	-	TGTGCCAGCAGCCGTACCACTCTTTCGACGGGAAACAATCAGCCCCAGCATTTT	CASSRTTLSTGNNQPQHF
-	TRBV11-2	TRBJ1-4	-	TGTGCCAGCACCACGAGTGGCCCCGGCGGAAAACTGTTTTTT	CASTTSGPGGKLFF
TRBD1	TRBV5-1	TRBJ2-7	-	TGCGCCAGCACCCCCGACAGGGGCATCGGCGAGCAGTACTTC	CASTPDRGIGEQYF
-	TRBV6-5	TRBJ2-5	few	TGTGCCAGCAGTACCGACTCGGGGGGCGAGACCCAGTACTTC	CASSTDSGGETQYF
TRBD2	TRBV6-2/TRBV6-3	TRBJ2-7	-	TGTGCCAGCAGCGGGGGAAGGACTAGTAGAGGACGCGAGCAGTACTTC	CASSGGRTSRGREQYF
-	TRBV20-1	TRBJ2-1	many	TGCAGTGCTACCTCCGTGAGGGGTCTCCACTACAATGAGCAGTTCTTC	CSATSVRGLHYNEQFF
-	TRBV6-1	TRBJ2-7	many	TGTGCCAGCACCACGCGAGGGGGGGAGCAGTACTTC	CASTTRGGEQYF
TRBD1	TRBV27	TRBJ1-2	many	TGTGCCAGCAGTCCAACAGGGGTTAACTATGGCTACACCTTC	CASSPTGVNYGYTF
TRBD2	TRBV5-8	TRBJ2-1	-	TGTGCCAGCAGCTTCATTAGCGGGGCCAACTACAATGAGCAGTTCTTC	CASSFISGANYNEQFF
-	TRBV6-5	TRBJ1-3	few	TGTGCCAGCAGTTACTCGCCAGTGACCTCTGGAAACACCATATATTTT	CASSYSPVTSGNTIYF
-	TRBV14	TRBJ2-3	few	TGTGCCAGCAGCCAAGATATGGCGAGGCGCGATACGCAGTATTTT	CASSQDMARRDTQYF
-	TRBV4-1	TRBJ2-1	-	TGCGCCAGCAGCCTAGAGGATGAGCAGTTCTTC	CASSLEDEQFF
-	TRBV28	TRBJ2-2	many	TGTGCCAGCAGTGACTTAGCGTCTCAACTCCCCGGGGAGCTGTTTTTT	CASSDLASQLPGELFF
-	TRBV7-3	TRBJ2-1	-	TGTGCCAGCAGCCCAACCGGGCCCCACAATGAGCAGTTCTTC	CASSPTGPHNEQFF
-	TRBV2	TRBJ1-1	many	TGTGCCAGCAGTTACAGGGACCTTTCAAAAGCTTTCTTT	CASSYRDLSKAFF
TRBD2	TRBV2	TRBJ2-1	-	TGTGCCAGCAGTGAAGGGGCTAGCGGGAGCTCCTACAATGAGCAGTTCTTC	CASSEGASGSSYNEQFF
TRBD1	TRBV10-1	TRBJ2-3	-	TGCGCCAGCAGTCCCACCGGCCTGACAGGGACCACAGATACGCAGTATTTT	CASSPTGLTGTTDTQYF
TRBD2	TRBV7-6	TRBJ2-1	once	TGTGCCAGCAGCGCGACAGGACTAGCGGGGTACAATGAGCAGTTCTTC	CASSATGLAGYNEQFF
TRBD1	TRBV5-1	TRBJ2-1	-	TGCGCCAGCAGCTTCAGGGGGATAGACAATGAGCAGTTCTTC	CASSFRGIDNEQFF
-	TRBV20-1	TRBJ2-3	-	TGCAGTGCTAGCCGGACCTCAGATACGCAGTATTTT	CSASRTSDTQYF
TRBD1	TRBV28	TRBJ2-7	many	TGTGCCAGCAGGTCTATACAGGGGGTTGGGTACGAGCAGTACTTC	CASRSIQGVGYEQYF
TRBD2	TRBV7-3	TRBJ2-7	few	TGTGCCAGCAGCTTAGGCACGGGGGGCGAGCAGTACTTC	CASSLGTGGEQYF
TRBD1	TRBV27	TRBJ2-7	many	TGTGCCAGCAGTTTATGGGGTAAGGGACAGTTGGCCTACGAGCAGTACTTC	CASSLWGKGQLAYEQYF
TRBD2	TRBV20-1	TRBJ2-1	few	TGCAGTGCTAGAGTAGGAGCGGGAGTCGTCGATGAGCAGTTCTTC	CSARVGAGVVDEQFF
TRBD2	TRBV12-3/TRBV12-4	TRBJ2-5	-	TGTGCCAGCAGTCCCCCTAGCGGGGGGGGAGAGACCCAGTACTTC	CASSPPSGGGETQYF
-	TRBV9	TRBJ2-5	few	TGTGCCAGCAGCGTCTCTCGAGGGGGTGAGACCCAGTACTTC	CASSVSRGGETQYF
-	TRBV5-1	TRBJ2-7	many	TGCGCCAGCAGCTTGGATACTACAACCTACGAGCAGTACTTC	CASSLDTTTYEQYF
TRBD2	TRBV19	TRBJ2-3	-	TGTGCCAGTAGTATGGGACTAGCGGGGTTCACAGATACGCAGTATTTT	CASSMGLAGFTDTQYF
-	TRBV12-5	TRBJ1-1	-	TGTGCTAGTGTCCCCCCCGGGCAGGCTTGGGGGCGCAGGGTGGACACTGGAGCTTTCTTT	CASVPPGQAWGRRVDTGAFF
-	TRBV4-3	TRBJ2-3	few	TGCGCCAGCAGTCCAAGCCGCCAGGGCTCTCCCACAGATACGCAGTATTTT	CASSPSRQGSPTDTQYF
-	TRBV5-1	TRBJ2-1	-	TGCGCCAGCAGCTTGGGCTCTAAGCAGTTCTTC	CASSLGSKQFF
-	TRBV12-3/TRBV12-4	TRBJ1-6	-	TGTGCCAGCAGTTTAGGGGGGCCGAATAATTCACCCCTCCACTTT	CASSLGGPNNSPLHF
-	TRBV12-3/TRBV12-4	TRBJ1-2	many	TGTGCCAGCAGTCGGGGGGGGGGAGACTATGGCTACACCTTC	CASSRGGGDYGYTF
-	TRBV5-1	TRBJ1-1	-	TGCGCCAGCAGCCCCGAGGGTGGTGGCACTGAAGCTTCCTTT	CASSPEGGGTEASF
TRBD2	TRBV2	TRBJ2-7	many	TGTGCCAGCAAACTAGCGGGGTACGAGCAGTACTTC	CASKLAGYEQYF
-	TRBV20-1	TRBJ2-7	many	TGCAGTGCTAGACGCAGGGGAAACGAGCAGTACTTC	CSARRRGNEQYF
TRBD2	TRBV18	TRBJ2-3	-	TGTGCCAGCTCAGAGTTACGGACTAGCGGGGGATCGGATACGCAGTATTTT	CASSELRTSGGSDTQYF
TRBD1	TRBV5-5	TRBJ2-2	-	TGTGCCAGCAGCCGGGACAGCGGAGACACCGGGGAGCTGTTTTTT	CASSRDSGDTGELFF
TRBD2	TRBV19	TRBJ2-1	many	TGTGCCAGTAGTATAGGGTTAGCGGGGCAAGAGAATGAGCAGTTCTTC	CASSIGLAGQENEQFF
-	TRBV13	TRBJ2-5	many	TGTGCCAGCAGCCTCAGGGGAACCCAAGAGACCCAGTACTTC	CASSLRGTQETQYF
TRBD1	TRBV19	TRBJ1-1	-	TGTGCCAGTAGTTCATTGACAGGGGTTGACACTGAAGCTTTCTTT	CASSSLTGVDTEAFF
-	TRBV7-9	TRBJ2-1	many	TGTGCCAGCAGCCGGAGCTCCTACAATGAGCAGTTCTTC	CASSRSSYNEQFF